This T cell receptor (beta chain) was identified during a study of cytomegalovirus exposure and HLA in healthy donors. Trimming stripped 3 bases from V and 8 bases from J, with 19 bases between. The germline gives CDR1 SGHRS, CDR2 YFSETQ. The length of the CDR3 is 15 residues. The PCR ran on 60 Vbeta and 13 Jbeta primers. Clones were sequenced by immunoSEQ multiplex PCR, and TCRdb holds only the in-frame ones, with some missing. This sample has some 140,000 clones; approximately 70% occur once, and the top ten carry about 1.2%. Sequences were obtained from PBMCs. This chain uses TRBV5-1 with TRBJ2-3, with a tentative D call TRBD1 (6 bases). The receptor was isolated from a woman aged 40 to 55 in good health and CMV-seronegative. CDR3 amino acids: CASSSHRDKSGTQYF. DNA of the CDR3: TGCGCCAGCAGCTCCCACAGGGACAAGTCGGGTACGCAGTATTTT.